The 24 T cell receptor beta chains below were found in one sample sequenced in a study of shared clonotypes between healthy human individuals (TCRdb year 2020). The method was the immunoSEQ multiplex PCR assay. Held by TCRdb, this immuneACCESS table contains in-frame sequences only and omits some clones. Under half of the omission traces to an unresolved V gene where checked; the cause of the rest is unknown. The sample profile shows roughly 700,000 clones; less than 95% of them were found once. Of the sample, approximately 35% is held by the ten largest clones. Sequencing input: memory CD8+ T cells from PBMCs. Interpreted using the paper, the cell subset or site label stands for: CD45RO+ cells pooled with CCR7-negative TemRA cells. The receptors were sampled from a man younger than 30 in good health. Some clones in this sample may be carry-over from other donors' samples.

This rearrangement joins TRBV7-6 to TRBJ2-3; TRBD1 or TRBD2 may be the D gene (5 bases each). The CDR3 spans 14 residues. Trimming cost V 4 bases and J 1 base, with 9 bases left between them. Germline V gives CDR1 SGHVS, CDR2 FNYEAQ. CDR3 amino acids: CASSWLGGTDTQYF. For the CDR3, the DNA is TGTGCCAGCAGCTGGTTGGGGGGCACAGATACGCAGTATTTT.

The sample holds one count of this clone. CDR3 residues: CASSLFGATYEQYF. CDR3 DNA sequence: TGTGCCAGCAGTTTGTTCGGGGCAACCTACGAGCAGTACTTC. This chain uses TRBV28 with TRBJ2-7, with D tentatively TRBD1 or TRBD2 (5 bases each). With 3 bases removed from V and 2 bases from J, the gap between germline ends came to 11 bases. This CDR3 has 14 residues. Germline CDR1 reads MDHEN; CDR2 reads SYDVKM.

The V gene is TRBV7-2, the J gene TRBJ2-7, with TRBD2 matching 8 bases. The germline gives CDR1 SGHTA, CDR2 FQGNSA. J was trimmed by 5 bases and V by 2 bases; bases with no gene match: 17. The CDR3 spans 18 residues. This chain's CDR3 is CASSLFPLSGGPQHEQYF. CDR3 bases: TGTGCCAGCAGCTTATTCCCCCTGTCGGGAGGGCCACAACACGAGCAGTACTTC.

The chain recombines TRBV6-5 with TRBJ2-2; 7 bases are shared with TRBD1. The CDR3 has 14 amino acids. V was clipped by 8 bases and J by 4 bases; unmatched bases: 7. In germline, CDR1 is MNHEY, CDR2 SVGAGI. CDR3 protein: CASSGGFFTGELFF. The CDR3 nucleotides read TGTGCCAGCTCAGGGGGTTTCTTCACCGGGGAGCTGTTTTTT.

The V gene is TRBV27, the J gene TRBJ2-2; no firm D call. V lost 3 bases and J 2 bases, leaving 10 bases between the germline ends. Germline assignment: CDR1 MNHEY and CDR2 SMNVEV (reference sequence). The CDR3 has 15 amino acids. CDR3 region: CASSLFGPNTGELFF. For the CDR3, the DNA is TGTGCCAGCAGTTTGTTTGGGCCAAACACCGGGGAGCTGTTTTTT.

This sequence joins TRBV27 and TRBJ1-4; D unresolved. The V end was cut by 6 bases, the J end by 0 bases, with 8 bases between. Looked up from germline, CDR1 is MNHEY and CDR2 is SMNVEV (reference sequence). The CDR3 length is 14 residues. CDR3 coding DNA: TGTGCCAGCAGCGCCCGTGCAACTAATGAAAAACTGTTTTTT. Translating it yields CASSARATNEKLFF.

The V call is TRBV5-6, the J call TRBJ2-5, with unresolved D. CDR1 SGHDT and CDR2 YYEEEE come from the germline V gene. The V and J ends lost 0 bases and 5 bases respectively, with 14 bases between them. The CDR3 is 15 amino acids. The CDR3: CASSLEPYGLETQYF. The CDR3 coding sequence is TGTGCCAGCAGCTTGGAGCCATACGGATTGGAGACCCAGTACTTC. Drawing the rest from reference TRBV5-6 and TRBJ2-5, the complete variable domain is DAGVTQSPTHLIKTRGQQVTLRCSPKSGHDTVSWYQQALGQGPQFIFQYYEEEERQRGNFPDRFSGHQFPNYSSELNVNALLLGDSALYLCASSLEPYGLETQYFGPGTRLLVL.

This chain uses TRBV5-6 with TRBJ1-2; TRBD1 might be the D (5 bases). Trimming cost V 0 bases and J 4 bases, with 13 bases left between them. CDR3 size: 15 residues. Looked up from germline, CDR1 is SGHDT and CDR2 is YYEEEE. The CDR3 DNA follows: TGTGCCAGCAGCTTGGAGACAGAGAGATTCTATGGCTACACCTTC. Translating it yields CASSLETERFYGYTF.

This clone was seen a handful of times. The gene calls are TRBV9 and TRBJ2-1; 8 bases line up with TRBD2. This CDR3 comprises 14 residues. J gave up 12 bases and V 4 bases, and 12 bases lay outside the gene matches. The germline CDR1 and CDR2 sequences are SGDLS and YYNGEE. CDR3 amino acids: CASSTRGLVDRQFF. For the CDR3, the DNA is TGTGCCAGCAGCACAAGGGGACTAGTTGATAGGCAGTTCTTC.

The chain links TRBV15 to TRBJ2-7; 8 bases agree with TRBD1. The V gene end was trimmed by 1 base and the J gene end by 5 bases; junction bases not matched to a gene: 1. This CDR3 has 13 residues. Germline V gene lookup returns CDR1 LNHNV and CDR2 YYDKDF (reference sequence). CDR3 residues: CATSRATGDEQYF. As DNA, the CDR3 is TGTGCCACCAGCAGAGCGACAGGGGACGAGCAGTACTTC.

This rearrangement joins TRBV7-3 to TRBJ2-2; perhaps D is TRBD1 or TRBD2 (5 bases each). This CDR3 comprises 15 residues. V was pared by 4 bases and J by 2 bases, with 11 bases between. The germline CDR1 and CDR2 sequences are SGHTA and FQGTGA. The CDR3 protein is CASSSRDGNTGELFF. The DNA for the CDR3 is TGTGCCAGCAGCTCCCGGGACGGCAACACCGGGGAGCTGTTTTTT. Filled out from reference TRBV7-3 and TRBJ2-2, the complete variable domain reads GAGVSQTPSNKVTEKGKYVELRCDPISGHTALYWYRQSLGQGPEFLIYFQGTGAADDSGLPNDRFFAVRPEGSVSTLKIQRTERGDSAVYLCASSSRDGNTGELFFGEGSRLTVL.

The chain is built from TRBV5-1 and TRBJ1-1; 7 bases are a match to TRBD1. Germline V gives CDR1 SGHRS, CDR2 YFSETQ. The ends lost 3 bases at V and 4 bases at J; junction bases unmatched: 3. This CDR3 region has 13 residues. CDR3 region: CASSWTGSTEAFF. Here the CDR3 DNA reads TGCGCCAGCAGCTGGACAGGATCCACTGAAGCTTTCTTT.

The chain employs TRBV13 and TRBJ1-2; possible D gene TRBD1, 5 bases. Trimming cost V 5 bases and J 0 bases, with 10 bases left between them. The CDR3 has 14 residues. Germline assignment: CDR1 PRHDT and CDR2 FYEKMQ (reference sequence). Here the CDR3 reads CASSRDRANYGYTF. The CDR3 DNA reads TGTGCCAGCAGCCGGGACCGGGCTAACTATGGCTACACCTTC.

The V gene is TRBV2, the J gene TRBJ2-7; tentative D call: TRBD1 (5 bases). V was trimmed by 8 bases and J by 3 bases, leaving 17 bases between them. The CDR3 is made up of 14 amino acids. Germline assignment: CDR1 SNHLY and CDR2 FYNNEI. The CDR3 nucleotides read TGTGCCAGCTTTGGGGCAGGGAATTTCTACGAGCAGTACTTC. It translates to CASFGAGNFYEQYF. Supplemented by reference TRBV2 and TRBJ2-7, the full variable domain reads EPEVTQTPSHQVTQMGQEVILRCVPISNHLYFYWYRQILGQKVEFLVSFYNNEISEKSEIFDDQFSVERPDGSNFTLKIRSTKLEDSAMYFCASFGAGNFYEQYFGPGTRLTVT.

Here the CDR3 reads CASSLFWNTEAFF. CDR3 coding DNA: TGTGCCAGCAGCCTATTCTGGAACACTGAAGCTTTCTTT. The chain recombines TRBV11-2 with TRBJ1-1; unclear D gene. The germline V gene encodes CDR1 SGHAT and CDR2 FQNNGV. Deletions cut 5 bases from V and 1 base from J, with 8 bases between. The CDR3 has 13 residues.

The genes are TRBV5-5 and TRBJ2-5; the D is unclear. Germline V gene data show CDR1 as SGHKS and CDR2 as YYEKEE (reference sequence). V was shortened by 3 bases and J by 1 base, with 10 bases between the two germline ends. There are 14 residues in the CDR3. The CDR3 here is CASSSSGSQETQYF. In nucleotides, the CDR3 is TGTGCCAGCAGCTCCTCCGGGTCCCAAGAGACCCAGTACTTC. The full variable domain, in which reference TRBV5-5 and TRBJ2-5 provide the parts outside the CDR3, is DAGVTQSPTHLIKTRGQQVTLRCSPISGHKSVSWYQQVLGQGPQFIFQYYEKEERGRGNFPDRFSARQFPNYSSELNVNALLLGDSALYLCASSSSGSQETQYFGPGTRLLVL.

Only a few counts were recorded for this clone. The V call is TRBV30, the J call TRBJ2-7; D is undetermined. CDR1 is GTSNPN and CDR2 is SVGIG in the germline V gene (reference sequence). V lost 4 bases to trimming and J lost 0 bases, with 10 bases between them. The CDR3 consists of 13 residues. The CDR3 DNA reads as TGTGCCTGGACCCCTGGCTACTCCTACGAGCAGTACTTC. Its protein product is CAWTPGYSYEQYF.

CDR3 loop: CASSYSRTGHEQYF. The DNA of the CDR3 is TGTGCCAGCAGTTACTCGCGGACCGGGCACGAGCAGTACTTC. The chain uses TRBV6-5 and TRBJ2-7; D uncertain. Trimming cost V 0 bases and J 5 bases, with 11 bases left between them. CDR1 and CDR2 from the germline V gene are MNHEY and SVGAGI. This CDR3 is built from 14 residues.

The chain employs TRBV29-1 and TRBJ2-3; a weak D match, TRBD2 (5 bases). The germline V gene encodes CDR1 SQVTM and CDR2 ANQGSEA. This CDR3 has 14 residues. V gave up 4 bases and J gave up 8 bases, with 19 bases separating them. The CDR3 loop is CSVGTGVGEGTQYF. The CDR3 bases are TGCAGCGTTGGCACGGGTGTCGGGGAAGGTACGCAGTATTTT.

The chain links TRBV7-8 to TRBJ1-2; no clear D. Germline values: CDR1 SGHVS, CDR2 FQNEAQ. V lost 2 bases and J 3 bases, leaving 19 bases between the germline ends. The CDR3 loop spans 17 amino acids. The DNA for the CDR3 is TGTGCCAGCAGCTTACCCAACGCCGAGTCGCAGGACTATGGCTACACCTTC. Protein product: CASSLPNAESQDYGYTF.

This chain uses TRBV4-1 with TRBJ2-1; 8 bases agree with TRBD2. V shed 3 bases and J 9 bases; nucleotides not matched to a gene: 1. Germline CDR1 MGHRA, CDR2 YSYEKL. The CDR3 contains 12 residues. The CDR3 here is CASSQTSVEQFF. The CDR3 DNA reads as TGCGCCAGCAGCCAGACTAGCGTTGAGCAGTTCTTC.

This clone was picked up one time. This chain uses TRBV7-9 with TRBJ2-5; no firm D call. With 2 bases removed from V and 1 base from J, the gap between germline ends came to 20 bases. The CDR3 spans 18 residues. Germline-derived CDR1 and CDR2 are SEHNR and FQNEAQ (reference sequence). CDR3 amino acids: CASSLPLSPSELQETQYF. The CDR3 DNA reads as TGTGCCAGCAGCTTACCCCTTTCCCCGTCAGAGCTCCAAGAGACCCAGTACTTC.

This chain uses TRBV6-5 with TRBJ2-7, with 9 positions matching TRBD1. Per the germline V gene, CDR1 is MNHEY and CDR2 is SVGAGI. With 3 bases clipped from V and 9 bases from J, the junction kept 12 bases outside the gene matches. CDR3 size: 15 residues. CDR3 sequence reads: CASSYLRTGDGTQYF. CDR3 coding DNA: TGTGCCAGCAGTTATCTACGGACAGGGGACGGTACGCAGTACTTC.

The chain joins TRBV9 to TRBJ2-2; 8 bases line up with TRBD1. This CDR3 has 16 residues. V was pared by 3 bases and J by 0 bases, with 4 bases of the junction left unmatched. In germline, CDR1 is SGDLS, CDR2 YYNGEE. CDR3 sequence (DNA): TGTGCCAGCAGCGGAGGACAGGGAGCGAACACCGGGGAGCTGTTTTTT. Protein sequence: CASSGGQGANTGELFF. Combining the CDR3 with reference TRBV9 and TRBJ2-2 gives the whole variable domain DSGVTQTPKHLITATGQRVTLRCSPRSGDLSVYWYQQSLDQGLQFLIQYYNGEERAKGNILERFSAQQFPDLHSELNLSSLELGDSALYFCASSGGQGANTGELFFGEGSRLTVL.